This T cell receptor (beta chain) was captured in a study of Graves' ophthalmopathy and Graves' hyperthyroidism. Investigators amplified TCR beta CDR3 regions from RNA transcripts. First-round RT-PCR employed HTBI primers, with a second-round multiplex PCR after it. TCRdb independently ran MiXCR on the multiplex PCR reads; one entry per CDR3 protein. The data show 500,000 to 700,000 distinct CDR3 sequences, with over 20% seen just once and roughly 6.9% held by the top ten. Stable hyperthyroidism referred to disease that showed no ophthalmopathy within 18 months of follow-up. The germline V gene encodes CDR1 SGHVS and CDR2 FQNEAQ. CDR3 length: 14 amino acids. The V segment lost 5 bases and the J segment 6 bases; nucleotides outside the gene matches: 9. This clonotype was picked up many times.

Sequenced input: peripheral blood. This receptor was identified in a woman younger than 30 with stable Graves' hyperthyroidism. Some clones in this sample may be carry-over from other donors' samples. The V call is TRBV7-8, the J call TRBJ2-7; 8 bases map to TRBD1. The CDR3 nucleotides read TGTGCCAGCAGCACACCCGCAGGGGGCTTCGAGCAGTACTTC. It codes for CASSTPAGGFEQYF.